The rows below give T cell receptor beta chains drawn from one sample of a study of blood T cell repertoires in COVID-19. Sequenced by immunoSEQ multiplex PCR; TCRdb stores in-frame clones only, minus some. The repertoire has 200,000 or so clones, roughly 90% of them found once; the top ten carry less than 3.5%. Specimen: peripheral blood. The receptor source for this set is an older woman with acute or convalescent COVID-19. The CDR3 runs from the conserved cysteine through the conserved F or W. D genes are given only for firm matches. Size is stated for part of the rows, as once, few or many counts, or as a class when the clone is expanded.

d_call | j_call | v_call | clone_size | cdr3_aa | cdr3_nt
TRBD2 | TRBJ2-6 | TRBV30 | - | CAWSVFRVKREGNGANVLTF | TGTGCCTGGAGTGTTTTTCGCGTAAAGCGGGAGGGCAATGGGGCCAACGTCCTGACTTTC
TRBD1 | TRBJ1-2 | TRBV7-2 | - | CASSQMGQGANYGYTF | TGTGCCAGCAGCCAGATGGGACAGGGAGCTAACTATGGCTACACCTTC
- | TRBJ1-1 | TRBV16 | few | CASSPPVPRRDTEAFF | TGTGCCAGCAGCCCCCCGGTACCGCGACGGGACACTGAAGCTTTCTTT
TRBD1 | TRBJ1-4 | TRBV19 | - | CASSTRQGGDEKLFF | TGTGCCAGTAGTACCCGACAGGGTGGGGATGAAAAACTGTTTTTT
TRBD2 | TRBJ2-1 | TRBV9 | - | CASSVGYSGRRVSYNEQFF | TGTGCCAGCAGCGTAGGGTATAGCGGGAGGAGGGTTTCCTACAATGAGCAGTTCTTC
- | TRBJ2-3 | TRBV10-3 | once | CAISEPTRPLGTDTQYF | TGTGCCATCAGTGAACCGACGCGGCCCCTTGGCACAGATACGCAGTATTTT
TRBD1 | TRBJ1-2 | TRBV19 | - | CASSPQGANGYTF | TGTGCCAGTTCCCCCCAGGGGGCTAATGGCTACACCTTC
TRBD2 | TRBJ2-3 | TRBV6-2/TRBV6-3 | - | CASSLLAGAPDTQYF | TGTGCCAGCAGCCTACTAGCGGGAGCCCCAGATACGCAGTATTTT
- | TRBJ2-2 | TRBV7-7 | - | CASSPTTGAGELFF | TGTGCCAGCAGCCCAACGACCGGGGCCGGGGAGCTGTTTTTT
- | TRBJ1-5 | TRBV19 | - | CASTKIIPGGVKAYQPQHF | TGTGCCAGTACCAAAATCATCCCGGGGGGGGTCAAGGCATATCAGCCCCAGCATTTT
- | TRBJ1-2 | TRBV6-5 | - | CASSRDTPNYGYTF | TGTGCCAGCAGTCGGGACACCCCTAACTATGGCTACACCTTC
TRBD1 | TRBJ1-2 | TRBV19 | - | CASSMRGQAHYGYTF | TGTGCCAGTAGTATGAGGGGACAGGCCCACTATGGCTACACCTTC
TRBD2 | TRBJ2-3 | TRBV29-1 | - | CSVWGLAGNDITSTDTQYF | TGCAGCGTTTGGGGACTAGCGGGAAATGATATTACTAGCACAGATACGCAGTATTTT
TRBD1 | TRBJ1-2 | TRBV28 | - | CASSFGQANYGYTF | TGTGCCAGCAGCTTCGGACAGGCTAACTATGGCTACACCTTC
- | TRBJ1-5 | TRBV3-1/TRBV3-2 | - | CASSQDPRSNQPQHF | TGTGCCAGCAGCCAAGATCCGCGTAGCAATCAGCCCCAGCATTTT
TRBD1 | TRBJ2-2 | TRBV2 | - | CASSDRGQGGNTGELFF | TGTGCCAGCAGTGACCGAGGACAGGGTGGAAACACCGGGGAGCTGTTTTTT
- | TRBJ1-3 | TRBV13 | - | CASSQQGLGNTIYF | TGTGCCAGCAGCCAGCAGGGTTTAGGAAACACCATATATTTT
TRBD1 | TRBJ1-2 | TRBV29-1 | - | CSVGGTGFFYGYTF | TGCAGCGTTGGTGGGACAGGGTTTTTCTATGGCTACACCTTC
TRBD1 | TRBJ1-2 | TRBV28 | - | CASSSPGTVEGYTF | TGTGCCAGCAGTTCTCCCGGGACAGTTGAAGGCTACACCTTC
TRBD1 | TRBJ1-2 | TRBV19 | - | CASEDRGRYSGNYGYTF | TGTGCCAGCGAGGACAGGGGACGGTATTCCGGGAACTATGGCTACACCTTC
TRBD1 | TRBJ1-6 | TRBV5-5 | few | CASSLAGQGPVSGPLHF | TGTGCCAGCAGCTTGGCTGGACAGGGTCCAGTCTCCGGACCCCTCCACTTT
TRBD1 | TRBJ1-3 | TRBV5-1 | - | CASSLGAGGHGNTIYF | TGCGCCAGCAGCTTGGGGGCAGGGGGCCATGGAAACACCATATATTTT
- | TRBJ2-7 | TRBV7-9 | - | CASSLVGGIDHEQYF | TGTGCCAGCAGCTTAGTAGGAGGGATCGACCACGAGCAGTACTTC
TRBD2 | TRBJ2-3 | TRBV7-9 | - | CASSPTSGGYTSTDTQYF | TGTGCCAGCAGTCCGACTAGCGGGGGGTATACTAGCACAGATACGCAGTATTTT
TRBD1 | TRBJ2-3 | TRBV7-7 | - | CASSSQGATDTQYF | TGTGCTAGCAGCTCACAGGGGGCCACAGATACGCAGTATTTT
TRBD2 | TRBJ2-3 | TRBV19 | - | CASSTRTSGGRTDTQYF | TGTGCCAGTAGTACCAGGACTAGCGGGGGGCGCACAGATACGCAGTATTTT
- | TRBJ1-4 | TRBV5-4 | few | CASSRDGGNEKLFF | TGTGCCAGCAGCCGGGACGGAGGGAATGAAAAACTGTTTTTT
TRBD1 | TRBJ1-1 | TRBV6-5 | few | CASSQRTGNTEAFF | TGTGCCAGCAGCCAAAGGACAGGGAACACTGAAGCTTTCTTT
- | TRBJ2-2 | TRBV6-5 | - | CASCKTSIGELFF | TGTGCCAGCTGCAAGACTTCCATCGGGGAGCTGTTTTTT
TRBD2 | TRBJ2-7 | TRBV2 | - | CASVLGAGVSYEQYF | TGTGCCAGCGTACTCGGAGCGGGAGTATCCTACGAGCAGTACTTC
TRBD1 | TRBJ1-5 | TRBV28 | - | CASSFSGRGWNQPQHF | TGTGCCAGCAGTTTCTCGGGCAGGGGGTGGAATCAGCCCCAGCATTTT
- | TRBJ2-1 | TRBV10-1 | - | CASSDVRGMGYNEQFF | TGCGCCAGCAGTGATGTACGCGGGATGGGTTACAATGAGCAGTTCTTC
TRBD1 | TRBJ1-3 | TRBV4-2 | - | CASSRETGTGNTIYF | TGTGCCAGCAGCCGAGAGACAGGGACTGGAAACACCATATATTTT
TRBD1 | TRBJ1-5 | TRBV6-6 | - | CASRTGQGQSNQPQHF | TGTGCCAGCAGGACAGGACAGGGTCAAAGCAATCAGCCCCAGCATTTT
- | TRBJ1-6 | TRBV6-5 | - | CASSLQGFQRSPLHF | TGTGCCAGCAGCCTTCAGGGATTCCAACGTTCACCCCTCCACTTT
- | TRBJ2-5 | TRBV2 | once | CASSEELGAGETQYF | TGTGCCAGCAGTGAAGAGTTGGGGGCGGGTGAGACCCAGTACTTC
- | TRBJ2-1 | TRBV18 | - | CASSPAGGGGNNEQFF | TGTGCCAGCTCACCCGCCGGAGGGGGGGGTAACAATGAGCAGTTCTTC
TRBD1 | TRBJ1-1 | TRBV6-5 | - | CASSSPGTVNTEAFF | TGTGCCAGCAGTTCGCCGGGGACAGTAAACACTGAAGCTTTCTTT
- | TRBJ2-3 | TRBV6-5 | - | CASRRPTRHTQYF | TGTGCCAGCAGAAGACCGACTAGACATACGCAGTATTTT